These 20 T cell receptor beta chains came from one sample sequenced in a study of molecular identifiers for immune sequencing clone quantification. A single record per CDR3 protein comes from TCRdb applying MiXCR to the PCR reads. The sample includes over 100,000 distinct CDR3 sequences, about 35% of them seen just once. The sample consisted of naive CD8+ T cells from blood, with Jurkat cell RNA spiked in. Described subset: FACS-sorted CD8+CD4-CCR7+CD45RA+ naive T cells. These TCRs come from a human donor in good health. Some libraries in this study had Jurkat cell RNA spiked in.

CDR3 nucleotides: TGTGCCAGCAGCCCGGACAGGGGAAAGTTCTTC. It translates to CASSPDRGKFF. The chain employs TRBV7-9 and TRBJ2-1, with 9 bases aligning to TRBD1. The V gene's germline CDR1 is SEHNR and CDR2 FQNEAQ (reference sequence). The CDR3 has 11 amino acids. The ends lost 5 bases at V and 14 bases at J; junction bases unmatched: 4.

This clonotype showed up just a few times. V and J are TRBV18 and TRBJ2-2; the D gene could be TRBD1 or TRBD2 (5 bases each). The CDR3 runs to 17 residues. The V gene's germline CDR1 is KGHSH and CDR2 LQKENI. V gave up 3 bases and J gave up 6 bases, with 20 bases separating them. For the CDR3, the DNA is TGTGCCAGCTCACCGAAACCGGGACCGGGGCTTTCCGGGGAGCTGTTTTTT. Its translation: CASSPKPGPGLSGELFF.

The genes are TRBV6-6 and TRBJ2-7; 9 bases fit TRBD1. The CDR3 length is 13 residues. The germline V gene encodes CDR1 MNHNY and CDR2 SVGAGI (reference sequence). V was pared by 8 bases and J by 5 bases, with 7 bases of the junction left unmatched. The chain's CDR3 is CASLTGGSNEQYF. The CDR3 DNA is TGTGCCAGCCTGACAGGGGGTTCCAACGAGCAGTACTTC.

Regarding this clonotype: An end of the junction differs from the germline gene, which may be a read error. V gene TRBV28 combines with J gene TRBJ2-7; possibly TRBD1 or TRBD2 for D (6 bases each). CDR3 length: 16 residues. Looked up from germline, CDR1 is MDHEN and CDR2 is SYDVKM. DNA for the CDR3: TGTGCCAGCAGATACCCGGGGGCCCCTGCCACCTACGCGCAGTACTTC. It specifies CASRYPGAPATYAQYF.

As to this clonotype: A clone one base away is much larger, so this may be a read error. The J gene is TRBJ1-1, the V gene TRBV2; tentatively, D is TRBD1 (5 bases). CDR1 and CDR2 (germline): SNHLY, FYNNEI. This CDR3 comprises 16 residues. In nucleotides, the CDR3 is TGTACCACCAAAGTGGTCGTGCAGGGAGGAGGTAGTGAAGCTTTCTTT. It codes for CTTKVVVQGGGSEAFF.

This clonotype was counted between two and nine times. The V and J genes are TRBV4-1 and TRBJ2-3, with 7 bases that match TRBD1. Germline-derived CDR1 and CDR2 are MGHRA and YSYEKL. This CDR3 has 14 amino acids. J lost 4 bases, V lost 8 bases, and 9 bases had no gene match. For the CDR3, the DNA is TGCGCCAGCTCCGCAGGGGGAGTGGCAGATACGCAGTATTTT. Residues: CASSAGGVADTQYF.

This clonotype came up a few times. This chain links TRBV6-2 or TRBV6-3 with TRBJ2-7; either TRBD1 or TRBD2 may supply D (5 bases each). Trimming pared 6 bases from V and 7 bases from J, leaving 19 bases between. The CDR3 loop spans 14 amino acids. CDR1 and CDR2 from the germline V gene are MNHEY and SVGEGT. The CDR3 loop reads CASSYAAGSGEQYF. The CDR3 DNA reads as TGTGCCAGCAGCTACGCGGCAGGGTCGGGGGAGCAGTACTTC.

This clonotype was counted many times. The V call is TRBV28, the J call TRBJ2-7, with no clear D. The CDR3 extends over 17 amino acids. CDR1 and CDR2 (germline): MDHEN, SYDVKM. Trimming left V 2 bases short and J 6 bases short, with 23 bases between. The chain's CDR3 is CASSLASLVLPPREQYF. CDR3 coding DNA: TGTGCCAGCAGTTTAGCCTCTTTGGTCTTGCCCCCGCGCGAGCAGTACTTC.

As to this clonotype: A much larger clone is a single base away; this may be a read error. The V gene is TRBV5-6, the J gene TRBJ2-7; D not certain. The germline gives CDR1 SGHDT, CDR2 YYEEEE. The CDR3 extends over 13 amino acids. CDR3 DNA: TGTGCCAGCAGCTTGGTGGAATCCTGCGAGCAGTACTTC. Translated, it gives CASSLVESCEQYF.

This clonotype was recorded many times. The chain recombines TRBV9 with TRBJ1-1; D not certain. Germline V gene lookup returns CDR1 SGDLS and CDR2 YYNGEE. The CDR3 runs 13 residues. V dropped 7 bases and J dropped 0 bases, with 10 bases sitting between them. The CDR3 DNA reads TGTGCCAGCCGTGGACCCATGAACACTGAAGCTTTCTTT. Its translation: CASRGPMNTEAFF.

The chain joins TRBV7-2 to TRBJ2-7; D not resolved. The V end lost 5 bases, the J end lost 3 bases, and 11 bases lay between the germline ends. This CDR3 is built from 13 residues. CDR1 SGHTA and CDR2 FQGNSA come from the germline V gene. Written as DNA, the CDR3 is TGTGCCAGCAGCATAGGATTCGGCTACGAGCAGTACTTC. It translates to CASSIGFGYEQYF. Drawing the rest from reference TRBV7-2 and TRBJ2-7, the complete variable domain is GAGVSQSPSNKVTEKGKDVELRCDPISGHTALYWYRQSLGQGLEFLIYFQGNSAPDKSGLPSDRFSAERTGGSVSTLTIQRTQQEDSAVYLCASSIGFGYEQYFGPGTRLTVT.

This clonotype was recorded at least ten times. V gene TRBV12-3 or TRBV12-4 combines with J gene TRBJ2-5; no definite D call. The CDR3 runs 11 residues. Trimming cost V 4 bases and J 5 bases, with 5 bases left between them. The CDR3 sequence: CASSSAETQYF. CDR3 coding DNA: TGTGCCAGCAGTTCGGCCGAGACCCAGTACTTC.

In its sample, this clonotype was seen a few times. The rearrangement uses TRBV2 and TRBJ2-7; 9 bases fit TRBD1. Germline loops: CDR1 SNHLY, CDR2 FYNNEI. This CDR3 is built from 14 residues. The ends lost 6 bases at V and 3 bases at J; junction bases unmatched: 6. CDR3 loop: CASRTDRGYYEQYF. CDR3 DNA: TGTGCCAGCAGGACTGACAGGGGGTACTACGAGCAGTACTTC. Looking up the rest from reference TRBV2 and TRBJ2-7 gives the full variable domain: EPEVTQTPSHQVTQMGQEVILRCVPISNHLYFYWYRQILGQKVEFLVSFYNNEISEKSEIFDDQFSVERPDGSNFTLKIRSTKLEDSAMYFCASRTDRGYYEQYFGPGTRLTVT.

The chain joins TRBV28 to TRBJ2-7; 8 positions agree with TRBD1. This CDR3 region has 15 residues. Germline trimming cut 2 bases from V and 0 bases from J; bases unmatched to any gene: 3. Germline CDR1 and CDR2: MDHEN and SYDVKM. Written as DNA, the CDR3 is TGTGCCAGCAGTTTAGGGACAGGACTCTCCTACGAGCAGTACTTC. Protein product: CASSLGTGLSYEQYF.

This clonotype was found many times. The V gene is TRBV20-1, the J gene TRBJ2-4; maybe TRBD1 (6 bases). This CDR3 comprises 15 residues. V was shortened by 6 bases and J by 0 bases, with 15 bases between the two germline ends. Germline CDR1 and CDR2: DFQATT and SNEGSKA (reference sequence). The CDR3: CSARNRDLAKNIQYF. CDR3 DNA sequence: TGCAGTGCAAGAAACAGGGATCTAGCCAAAAACATTCAGTACTTC.

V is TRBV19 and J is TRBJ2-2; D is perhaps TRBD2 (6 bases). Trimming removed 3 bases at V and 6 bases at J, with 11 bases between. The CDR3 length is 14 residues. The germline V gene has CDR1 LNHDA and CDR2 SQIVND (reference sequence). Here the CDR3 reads CASSIWEDAGELFF. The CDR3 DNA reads TGTGCCAGTAGTATTTGGGAGGACGCCGGGGAGCTGTTTTTT.

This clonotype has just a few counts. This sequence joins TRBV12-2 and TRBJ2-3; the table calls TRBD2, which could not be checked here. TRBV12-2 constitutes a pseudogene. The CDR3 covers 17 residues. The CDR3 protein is CASRRPGPITSTDTQYF. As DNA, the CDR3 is TGTGCAAGTCGTAGACCCGGGCCTATTACTAGCACAGATACGCAGTATTTT.

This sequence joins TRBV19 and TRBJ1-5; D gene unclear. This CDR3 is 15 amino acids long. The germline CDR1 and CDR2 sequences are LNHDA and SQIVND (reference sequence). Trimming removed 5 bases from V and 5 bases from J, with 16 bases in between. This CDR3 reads CASSPNPDGYQPQHF. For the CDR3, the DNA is TGTGCCAGTAGTCCAAACCCCGACGGTTATCAGCCCCAGCATTTT.

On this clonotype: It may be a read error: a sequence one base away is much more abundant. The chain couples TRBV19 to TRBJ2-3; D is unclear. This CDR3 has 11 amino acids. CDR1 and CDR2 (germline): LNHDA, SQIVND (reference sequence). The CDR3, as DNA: TGTGCCAGCACAAGCACAGATACGCAGTGTTTT. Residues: CASTSTDTQCF.

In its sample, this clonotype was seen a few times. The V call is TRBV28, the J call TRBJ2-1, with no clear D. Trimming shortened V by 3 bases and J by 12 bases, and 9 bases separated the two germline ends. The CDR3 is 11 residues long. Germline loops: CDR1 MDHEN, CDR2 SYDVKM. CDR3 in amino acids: CASSFGPGQFF. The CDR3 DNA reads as TGTGCCAGCAGTTTTGGGCCCGGGCAGTTCTTC.